These T cell receptor beta chains were read from a single sample in a study of blood T cell repertoires in COVID-19. Clones were sequenced by immunoSEQ multiplex PCR, and TCRdb holds only the in-frame ones, with some missing. The table has about 170,000 clones, about 89% seen once; the top ten hold roughly 3.3%. The sample was peripheral blood. These receptors came from a man aged 65 to 85 with acute or convalescent COVID-19. Each CDR3 is given with its conserved first and last residue. The D gene is left open where the match is weak. Not every row has a clone size; where given, it reads once, few, many or a size class.

size	V	length	D	J	DNA	CDR3
NA	TRBV7-6	12	NA	TRBJ2-1	TGTGCCAGCAGCCCCGCCGGACTCCGGACGTTCTTC	CASSPAGLRTFF
NA	TRBV13	13	TRBD1	TRBJ1-2	TGTGCCAGCACCGTCGGACAGGGGTATGGCTACACCTTC	CASTVGQGYGYTF
NA	TRBV18	13	TRBD1	TRBJ1-3	TGTGCCAGCTCAGAGCAGGGGGAAGACACCATATATTTT	CASSEQGEDTIYF
NA	TRBV19	18	NA	TRBJ1-1	TGTGCCAGTAGTATAAGGGACCGGGACTACATTTATTCCACTGAAGCTTTCTTT	CASSIRDRDYIYSTEAFF
NA	TRBV28	15	NA	TRBJ2-3	TGTGCCAGCAGTTTAGGTGGCAGGGGAGGGTCCACGCAGTATTTT	CASSLGGRGGSTQYF
once	TRBV6-2/TRBV6-3	13	NA	TRBJ1-2	TGTGCCAGCAGTTGGTTAGCGAACTATGGCTACACCTTC	CASSWLANYGYTF
NA	TRBV4-3	14	NA	TRBJ1-1	TGCGCCAGCAGCCTCAATTGGGGGGACACTGAAGCTTTCTTT	CASSLNWGDTEAFF
NA	TRBV20-1	13	TRBD1	TRBJ2-5	TGCAGTGTGAGTGACAGGGGGCCCGAGACCCAGTACTTC	CSVSDRGPETQYF
NA	TRBV15	15	TRBD1	TRBJ1-1	TGTGCCACCAGCAGAGTAGAGGGGGCGCTTACTGAAGCTTTCTTT	CATSRVEGALTEAFF
once	TRBV7-8	15	TRBD2	TRBJ2-3	TGTGCCAGCAGCTTCCTAGCGGGGGTGACAGATACGCAGTATTTT	CASSFLAGVTDTQYF
NA	TRBV6-1	13	NA	TRBJ1-2	TGTGCCAGCAGTTATGGACAGCGCTATGGCTACACCTTC	CASSYGQRYGYTF
NA	TRBV24-1	16	TRBD1	TRBJ2-3	TGTGCCACCAGTGACCCTGGGCAGGGGGACACAGATACGCAGTATTTT	CATSDPGQGDTDTQYF
NA	TRBV18	14	NA	TRBJ2-7	TGTGCCAGCTCACCACCGGCGGTTACCTACGAGCAGTACTTC	CASSPPAVTYEQYF
NA	TRBV18	16	NA	TRBJ2-7	TGTGCCAGCTCCCGTAACCGGGGAGTAGCGGCCTACGAGCAGTACTTC	CASSRNRGVAAYEQYF
NA	TRBV4-3	14	NA	TRBJ1-1	TGCGCCAGCAGCCAAGCGGGGGGGGACACTGAAGCTTTCTTT	CASSQAGGDTEAFF
NA	TRBV19	16	NA	TRBJ2-3	TGTGCCAGTAGTATAGGACAGCTGGCGACCACAGATACGCAGTATTTT	CASSIGQLATTDTQYF
NA	TRBV4-3	15	TRBD1	TRBJ2-3	TGCGCCAGCAGCCATCGGACAGGGGGCGCAGATACGCAGTATTTT	CASSHRTGGADTQYF
NA	TRBV30	11	NA	TRBJ2-5	TGTGCCTGGAGTAGAGGAGAGACCCAGTACTTC	CAWSRGETQYF
once	TRBV27	9	NA	TRBJ1-1	TGTACCGCAGGGACTGAAGCTTTCTTT	CTAGTEAFF
NA	TRBV6-5	15	TRBD1	TRBJ1-2	TGTGCCAGCAGAAACAGACAGGGGTTCCCCTATGGCTACACCTTC	CASRNRQGFPYGYTF
NA	TRBV11-2	17	TRBD2	TRBJ2-7	TGTGCCAGCAGCCTAGAGGTCGGTCGGGGGGGCTCCTACGAGCAGTACTTC	CASSLEVGRGGSYEQYF
NA	TRBV6-2/TRBV6-3	14	TRBD2	TRBJ2-7	TGTGCCAGCAGTTACTCGACTGGACTAGCGGGGGGGCTCTTC	CASSYSTGLAGGLF
NA	TRBV5-1	16	TRBD1	TRBJ2-3	TGCGCCAGCAGCTTGGTGTGGACAGGGGGCGCAGATACGCAGTATTTT	CASSLVWTGGADTQYF
once	TRBV30	13	NA	TRBJ2-2	TGTGCCTGGAGTGTACAAGGGGCCGGGGAGCTGTTTTTT	CAWSVQGAGELFF
NA	TRBV19	17	NA	TRBJ2-1	TGTGCCAGTAGTACATCTGAAGCGTCAGGGAGGTACAATGAGCAGTTCTTC	CASSTSEASGRYNEQFF
NA	TRBV18	15	NA	TRBJ1-5	TGTGCCAGCTCACCTACCTCACTAGGGAATCAGCCCCAGCATTTT	CASSPTSLGNQPQHF
NA	TRBV28	19	TRBD1	TRBJ1-5	TGTGCCAGCAGGCAAGAGACAGGGAAGTTTGTGTACCGCAATCAGCCCCAGCATTTT	CASRQETGKFVYRNQPQHF
NA	TRBV7-2	15	NA	TRBJ1-5	TGTGCCAGCAGCTTACAGGGTACTAACAATCAGCCCCAGCATTTT	CASSLQGTNNQPQHF
NA	TRBV7-9	12	NA	TRBJ2-7	TGTGCCAGCAGCCGGTCAGGGGGGCAGCAGTACTTC	CASSRSGGQQYF
NA	TRBV2	14	NA	TRBJ1-3	TGTGCCAGCAGTGCTCAGTTCTCTGGAAACACCATATATTTT	CASSAQFSGNTIYF
NA	TRBV27	15	TRBD1	TRBJ1-1	TGTGCCAGCAGTTATAGACAGGGCGCCGGCACTGAAGCTTTCTTT	CASSYRQGAGTEAFF
NA	TRBV11-2	14	NA	TRBJ1-2	TGTGCCAGCAGCCAAGCGGGGGGTCGAGCTGGCTACACCTTC	CASSQAGGRAGYTF
NA	TRBV18	17	NA	TRBJ2-3	TGTGCCAGCTCACCACGGGATCGAGTTTCAGGGGCAGATACGCAGTATTTT	CASSPRDRVSGADTQYF